These 24 T cell receptor beta chains originate from one sample sequenced in a study of cytomegalovirus exposure and HLA in healthy donors. 13 Jbeta primers and 60 Vbeta primers were used for the PCR. Some clones are missing from TCRdb's copy, which holds only in-frame ones; the method was immunoSEQ multiplex PCR. Altogether about 130,000 clones are present, about 78% being singletons, with the ten largest covering approximately 2.9%. The material sequenced was PBMCs. These TCRs come from a human donor in good health.

The rearrangement links TRBV2 to TRBJ2-2; D possibly corresponds to TRBD1 (6 bases). The V and J ends lost 2 bases and 4 bases respectively, with 8 bases between them. The CDR3 loop spans 14 amino acids. Looked up from germline, CDR1 is SNHLY and CDR2 is FYNNEI. CDR3 nucleotide sequence: TGTGCCAGCAGTGAACAGACAGGCACCGGGGAGCTGTTTTTT. It yields the protein CASSEQTGTGELFF.

The CDR3 DNA follows: TGTGCCAGTAGTTCCCGCAGGGGAACTGAAGCTTTCTTT. Its protein is CASSSRRGTEAFF. The chain couples TRBV19 to TRBJ1-1; perhaps TRBD1 as D (6 bases). The V gene lost 5 bases and the J gene lost 5 bases, with 12 bases spanning the gap. The CDR3 has 13 amino acids. CDR1 LNHDA and CDR2 SQIVND come from the germline V gene (reference sequence). The full variable domain, with the rest looked up from reference TRBV19 and TRBJ1-1, is DGGITQSPKYLFRKEGQNVTLSCEQNLNHDAMYWYRQDPGQGLRLIYYSQIVNDFQKGDIAEGYSVSREKKESFPLTVTSAQKNPTAFYLCASSSRRGTEAFFGQGTRLTVV.

The genes are TRBV7-8 and TRBJ2-1; 10 bases agree with TRBD2. Per the germline V gene, CDR1 is SGHVS and CDR2 is FQNEAQ. Unmatched junction bases numbered 9, after V lost 3 bases and J lost 13 bases. This CDR3 has 14 amino acids. The DNA for the CDR3 is TGTGCCAGCAGCTTGAGTCCCGGGACTAGCGCCCAGTTCTTC. Translation gives CASSLSPGTSAQFF.

The chain uses TRBV6-1 and TRBJ2-7; 12 nucleotides match TRBD1. This CDR3 is built from 15 residues. V lost 5 bases, J lost 3 bases, and 5 bases stayed unmatched. Per germline, CDR1 MNHNS and CDR2 SASEGT. CDR3 DNA: TGTGCCAGCAGTCGGGGGACAGGGGGCCACTACGAGCAGTACTTC. This gives the protein CASSRGTGGHYEQYF.

V and J are TRBV6-5 and TRBJ1-1; 9 bases map to TRBD1. CDR1 is MNHEY and CDR2 is SVGAGI in the germline V gene. The CDR3 loop spans 13 amino acids. With 6 bases clipped from V and 6 bases from J, the junction kept 5 bases outside the gene matches. The DNA for the CDR3 is TGTGCCAGCAGACATCGACAGGGGGCTGAAGCTTTCTTT. It translates to CASRHRQGAEAFF.

The V and J genes are TRBV10-3 and TRBJ2-7, with 13 bases identical to TRBD2. CDR1 and CDR2 from the germline V gene are ENHRY and SYGVKD. The CDR3 spans 16 residues. The trim removed 4 bases at V and 6 bases at J, leaving 9 bases unmatched. The CDR3 nucleotides are TGTGCCATCAGTGCTCGGACTAGCGGGAGCCGGGGCGAGCAGTACTTC. It translates to CAISARTSGSRGEQYF.

The chain joins TRBV9 to TRBJ2-5; tentative D call: TRBD2 (6 bases). V lost 4 bases, J lost 2 bases, and 15 bases lay in between. The CDR3 contains 15 residues. The V gene's germline CDR1 is SGDLS and CDR2 YYNGEE. CDR3 DNA sequence: TGTGCCAGCAGCCTTGCGGGGCCAAGACAAGAGACCCAGTACTTC. Its protein product is CASSLAGPRQETQYF. The full variable domain, with the rest looked up from reference TRBV9 and TRBJ2-5, is DSGVTQTPKHLITATGQRVTLRCSPRSGDLSVYWYQQSLDQGLQFLIQYYNGEERAKGNILERFSAQQFPDLHSELNLSSLELGDSALYFCASSLAGPRQETQYFGPGTRLLVL.

V gene TRBV19 combines with J gene TRBJ1-2, with D perhaps matching TRBD1 (6 bases). CDR1 is LNHDA, CDR2 SQIVND, per germline (reference sequence). The V end was cut by 6 bases, the J end by 0 bases, with 14 bases between. The CDR3 contains 15 residues. The DNA for the CDR3 is TGTGCCAGTAGACCCAGGGGTGAAGCTAACTATGGCTACACCTTC. Protein product: CASRPRGEANYGYTF.

V gene TRBV27 combines with J gene TRBJ2-5; the match to TRBD2 covers 12 bases. The J call may not be correct, given that the DNA end is closer to TRBJ2-7. Per germline, CDR1 MNHEY and CDR2 SMNVEV (reference sequence). This CDR3 region has 16 residues. DNA for the CDR3: TGTGCCAGCAGCCCCCTGACTAGCGGGAGTCTTTACGAGCAGTACTTC. This encodes CASSPLTSGSLYEQYF.

This chain connects TRBV28 to TRBJ2-1; D gene ambiguous. The ends were cut back, 8 bases at V and 6 bases at J, with 8 bases in the middle. CDR1 is MDHEN, CDR2 SYDVKM, per germline. The CDR3 is 11 residues long. CDR3 in amino acids: CASEQANEQFF. The CDR3 nucleotides are TGTGCCAGCGAGCAGGCCAATGAGCAGTTCTTC. The variable domain in full, with the rest retrieved from reference TRBV28 and TRBJ2-1, is DVKVTQSSRYLVKRTGEKVFLECVQDMDHENMFWYRQDPGLGLRLIYFSYDVKMKEKGDIPEGYSVSREKKERFSLILESASTNQTSMYLCASEQANEQFFGPGTRLTVL.

There are a few counts of this clone. This chain links TRBV19 with TRBJ1-2; the match to TRBD1 covers 7 bases. The length of the CDR3 is 15 residues. V was pared by 4 bases and J by 2 bases, with 7 bases of the junction left unmatched. Germline V gene lookup returns CDR1 LNHDA and CDR2 SQIVND (reference sequence). CDR3 DNA: TGTGCCAGTAGTACTCCGGGACAGATCAACTATGGCTACACCTTC. Amino acid sequence: CASSTPGQINYGYTF.

This sequence joins TRBV4-3 and TRBJ2-7, with TRBD2 matching 7 bases. Germline trimming cut 5 bases from V and 4 bases from J; bases unmatched to any gene: 11. The CDR3 runs to 15 residues. Germline values: CDR1 LGHNA, CDR2 YSLEER. The CDR3 loop is CASSLDREDTYEQYF. The CDR3 DNA reads TGCGCCAGCAGCTTAGATCGGGAGGACACTTACGAGCAGTACTTC.

The chain employs TRBV6-1 and TRBJ1-2; D not certain. The length of the CDR3 is 15 residues. CDR1 is MNHNS, CDR2 SASEGT, per germline. Trimming shortened V by 0 bases and J by 7 bases, and 15 bases separated the two germline ends. The CDR3 DNA follows: TGTGCCAGCAGTGAAGCACCCGGGAAGACCGGTGGCTACACCTTC. This translates into CASSEAPGKTGGYTF.

This clone has only a few counts. The chain has TRBV30 and TRBJ1-2; TRBD1 matches at 8 bases. The CDR3 length is 15 residues. In germline, CDR1 is GTSNPN, CDR2 SVGIG (reference sequence). V gave up 0 bases and J gave up 2 bases; unmatched junction bases: 5. The CDR3 is CAWSVRQGWNYGYTF. The CDR3 DNA follows: TGTGCCTGGAGTGTAAGACAGGGGTGGAACTATGGCTACACCTTC.

The V and J genes are TRBV28 and TRBJ2-5; possibly TRBD1 for D (6 bases). CDR1 MDHEN and CDR2 SYDVKM come from the germline V gene. This CDR3 has 15 residues. The V and J ends lost 5 bases and 0 bases respectively, with 13 bases between them. The CDR3 loop is CASSKPRDNQETQYF. CDR3 nucleotide sequence: TGTGCCAGCAGTAAACCCCGGGACAACCAAGAGACCCAGTACTTC.

This chain uses TRBV5-1 with TRBJ2-2; TRBD2 aligns across 11 bases. The V gene's germline CDR1 is SGHRS and CDR2 YFSETQ. V shed 4 bases and J 0 bases; nucleotides not matched to a gene: 2. This CDR3 has 16 amino acids. The CDR3 bases are TGCGCCAGCAGCAGACTAGCGGGGACGAACACCGGGGAGCTGTTTTTT. Residues: CASSRLAGTNTGELFF.

This clone was counted between two and nine times. The genes are TRBV1 and TRBJ1-5; the table assigns TRBD1, which was not confirmed against the DNA. TRBV1 represents a pseudogene. CDR3 length: 18 amino acids. CDR3 amino acids: CTSSTRQHEPKKNQPQHF. The CDR3 DNA sequence: TGCACCAGCAGCACAAGACAGCATGAGCCTAAAAAAAATCAGCCCCAGCATTTT.

V usage is TRBV7-2 and J usage is TRBJ2-2; D ambiguous. The CDR3 is 15 residues long. Germline values: CDR1 SGHTA, CDR2 FQGNSA. With 1 base removed from V and 4 bases from J, the gap between germline ends came to 10 bases. This CDR3 is CASSLDRSSTGELFF. CDR3 in DNA: TGTGCCAGCAGCTTAGATAGGTCTAGCACCGGGGAGCTGTTTTTT. Full variable domain (outside the CDR3, taken from reference TRBV7-2 and TRBJ2-2): GAGVSQSPSNKVTEKGKDVELRCDPISGHTALYWYRQSLGQGLEFLIYFQGNSAPDKSGLPSDRFSAERTGGSVSTLTIQRTQQEDSAVYLCASSLDRSSTGELFFGEGSRLTVL.

This clone was counted between two and nine times. The genes are TRBV28 and TRBJ1-5; D is possibly TRBD1 (6 bases). CDR1 MDHEN and CDR2 SYDVKM come from the germline V gene. The CDR3 has 15 residues. V was shortened by 3 bases and J by 6 bases, with 15 bases between the two germline ends. CDR3: CASSFQGIAGQPQHF. CDR3 nucleotide sequence: TGTGCCAGCAGTTTCCAGGGGATCGCGGGTCAGCCCCAGCATTTT.

The chain combines TRBV25-1 with TRBJ2-5; possibly TRBD1 for D (6 bases). The CDR3 covers 16 residues. The V end was cut by 4 bases, the J end by 1 base, with 16 bases between. The V gene's germline CDR1 is MGHDK and CDR2 SYGVNS. The CDR3 sequence: CASSAATGGIQETQYF. The DNA of the CDR3 is TGTGCCAGCAGTGCTGCGACAGGAGGAATCCAAGAGACCCAGTACTTC.

The chain joins TRBV27 to TRBJ2-3; a possible D gene is TRBD1 (6 bases). The CDR3 totals 16 residues. V was shortened by 3 bases and J by 2 bases, with 15 bases between the two germline ends. Germline V lookup: CDR1 MNHEY, CDR2 SMNVEV (reference sequence). The DNA for the CDR3 is TGTGCCAGCAGTTTTTCGGACAGACGGTTCACAGATACGCAGTATTTT. It codes for CASSFSDRRFTDTQYF.

The genes are TRBV30 and TRBJ2-2; maybe TRBD1 (6 bases). CDR1 is GTSNPN and CDR2 is SVGIG in the germline V gene (reference sequence). Trimming pared 0 bases from V and 5 bases from J, leaving 10 bases between. The CDR3 is made up of 14 amino acids. DNA of the CDR3: TGTGCCTGGAGTGTGGGGGCGTTGACCGGGGAGCTGTTTTTT. Protein product: CAWSVGALTGELFF.

Turning to this clone: Germline is not matched at one junction end, which may reflect a read error. The rearrangement links TRBV5-1 to TRBJ2-3; D call uncertain. The CDR3 runs 14 residues. Germline V CDR1 and CDR2: SGHRS, YFSETQ. In DNA, the CDR3 is TGCGCCAGCAGCTTGGGACCAATCACAGATACGCAATATTTT. This codes for CASSLGPITDTQYF.

This rearrangement joins TRBV7-7 to TRBJ2-3; 10 positions agree with TRBD2. CDR3 length: 16 amino acids. Losses at the gene ends were 5 bases for V and 2 bases for J; bases not matched to a gene: 7. In germline, CDR1 is SSHAT, CDR2 FNYEAQ (reference sequence). The CDR3 loop is CASSPIAGGITDTQYF. The CDR3 DNA sequence: TGTGCCAGCAGCCCAATAGCGGGAGGAATCACAGATACGCAGTATTTT.